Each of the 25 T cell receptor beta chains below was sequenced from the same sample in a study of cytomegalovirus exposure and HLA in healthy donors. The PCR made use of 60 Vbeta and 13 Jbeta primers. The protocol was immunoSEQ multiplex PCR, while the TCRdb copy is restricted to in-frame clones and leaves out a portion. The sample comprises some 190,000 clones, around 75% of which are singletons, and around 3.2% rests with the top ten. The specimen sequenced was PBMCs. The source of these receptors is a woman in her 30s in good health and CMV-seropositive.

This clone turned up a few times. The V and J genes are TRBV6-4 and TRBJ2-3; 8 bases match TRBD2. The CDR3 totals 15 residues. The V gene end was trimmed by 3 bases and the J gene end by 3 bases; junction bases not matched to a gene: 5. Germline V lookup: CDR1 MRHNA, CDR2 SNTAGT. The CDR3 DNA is TGTGCCAGCAGTGAAACTAGCGGTGGGACAGATACGCAGTATTTT. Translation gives CASSETSGGTDTQYF.

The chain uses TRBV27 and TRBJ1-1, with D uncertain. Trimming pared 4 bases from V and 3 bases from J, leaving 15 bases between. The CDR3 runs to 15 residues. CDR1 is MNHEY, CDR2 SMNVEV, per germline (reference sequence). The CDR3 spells CASSSFRRRDTEAFF. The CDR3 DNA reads TGTGCCAGCAGTTCCTTTCGACGGAGGGACACTGAAGCTTTCTTT.

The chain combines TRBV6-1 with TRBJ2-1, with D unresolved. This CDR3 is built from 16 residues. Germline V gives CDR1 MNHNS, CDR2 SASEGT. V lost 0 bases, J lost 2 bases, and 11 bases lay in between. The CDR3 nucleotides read TGTGCCAGCAGTGAAGCTCCGTGGGCGACCTACAATGAGCAGTTCTTC. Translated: CASSEAPWATYNEQFF.

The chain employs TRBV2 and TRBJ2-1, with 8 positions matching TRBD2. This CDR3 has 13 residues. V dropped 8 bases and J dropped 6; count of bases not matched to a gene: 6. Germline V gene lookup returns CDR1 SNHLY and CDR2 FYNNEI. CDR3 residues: CASSSGSGNEQFF. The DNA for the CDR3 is TGTGCCAGCTCCAGCGGGAGTGGCAATGAGCAGTTCTTC.

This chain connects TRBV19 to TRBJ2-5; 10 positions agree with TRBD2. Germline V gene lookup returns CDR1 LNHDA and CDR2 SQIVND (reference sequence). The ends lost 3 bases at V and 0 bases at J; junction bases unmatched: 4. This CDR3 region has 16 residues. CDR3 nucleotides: TGTGCCAGTAGTATTTTTACTAGCGGGAACCAAGAGACCCAGTACTTC. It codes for CASSIFTSGNQETQYF.

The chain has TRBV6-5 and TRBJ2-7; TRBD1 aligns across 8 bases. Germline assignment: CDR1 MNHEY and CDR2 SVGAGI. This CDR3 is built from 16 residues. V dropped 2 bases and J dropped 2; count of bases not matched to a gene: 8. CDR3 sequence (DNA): TGTGCCAGCAGTTACCCCCGGACAGGGTCGGCCTACGAGCAGTACTTC. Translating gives CASSYPRTGSAYEQYF.

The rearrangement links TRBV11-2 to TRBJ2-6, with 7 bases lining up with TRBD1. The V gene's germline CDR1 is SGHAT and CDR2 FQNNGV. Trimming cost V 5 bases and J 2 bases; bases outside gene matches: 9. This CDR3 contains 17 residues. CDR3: CASSAPTGDAGANVLTF. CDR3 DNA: TGTGCCAGCAGCGCACCTACAGGGGATGCTGGGGCCAACGTCCTGACTTTC.

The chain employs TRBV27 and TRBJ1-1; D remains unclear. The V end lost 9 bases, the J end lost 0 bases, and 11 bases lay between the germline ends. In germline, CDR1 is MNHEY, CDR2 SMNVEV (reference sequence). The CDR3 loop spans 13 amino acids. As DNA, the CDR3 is TGTGCCAGTGGGATAGCGATGAACACTGAAGCTTTCTTT. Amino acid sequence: CASGIAMNTEAFF.

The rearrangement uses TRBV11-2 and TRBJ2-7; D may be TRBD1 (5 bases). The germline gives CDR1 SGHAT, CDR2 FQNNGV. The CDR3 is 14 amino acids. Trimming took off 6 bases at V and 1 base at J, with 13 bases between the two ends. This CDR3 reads CASSSREWSYEQYF. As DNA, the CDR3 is TGTGCCAGCAGTAGCAGGGAATGGTCCTACGAGCAGTACTTC.

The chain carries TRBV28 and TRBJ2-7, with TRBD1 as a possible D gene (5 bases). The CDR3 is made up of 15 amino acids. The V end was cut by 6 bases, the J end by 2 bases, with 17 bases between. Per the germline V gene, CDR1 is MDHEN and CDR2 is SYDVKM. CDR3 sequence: CASRPTGPLAYEQYF. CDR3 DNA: TGTGCCAGCAGACCTACAGGTCCTCTAGCCTACGAGCAGTACTTC.

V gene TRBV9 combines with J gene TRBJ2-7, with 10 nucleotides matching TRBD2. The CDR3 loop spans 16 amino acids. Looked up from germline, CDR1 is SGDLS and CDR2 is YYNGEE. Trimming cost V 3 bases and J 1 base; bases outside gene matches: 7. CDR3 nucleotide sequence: TGTGCCAGCAGCGCCGTTCTTAGCGGGAGGTCCTACGAGCAGTACTTC. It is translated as CASSAVLSGRSYEQYF.

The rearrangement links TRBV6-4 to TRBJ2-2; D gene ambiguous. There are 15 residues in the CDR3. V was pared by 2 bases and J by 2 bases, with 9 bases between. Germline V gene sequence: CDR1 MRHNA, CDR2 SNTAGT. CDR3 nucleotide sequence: TGTGCCAGCAGTGACCTAGGCCAAAACACCGGGGAGCTGTTTTTT. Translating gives CASSDLGQNTGELFF.

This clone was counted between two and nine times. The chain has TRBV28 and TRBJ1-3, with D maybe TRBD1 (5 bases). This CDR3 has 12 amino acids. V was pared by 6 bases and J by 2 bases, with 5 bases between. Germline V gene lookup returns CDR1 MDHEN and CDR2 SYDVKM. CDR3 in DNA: TGTGCCAGCAGGACAGCTGGAAACACCATATATTTT. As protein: CASRTAGNTIYF.

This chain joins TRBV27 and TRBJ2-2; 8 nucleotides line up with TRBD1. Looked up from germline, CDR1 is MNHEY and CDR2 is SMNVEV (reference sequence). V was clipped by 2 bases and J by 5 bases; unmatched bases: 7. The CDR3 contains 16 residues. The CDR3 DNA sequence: TGTGCCAGCAGTTTACAGGGGGCTCCGGGGACCGGGGAGCTGTTTTTT. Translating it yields CASSLQGAPGTGELFF.

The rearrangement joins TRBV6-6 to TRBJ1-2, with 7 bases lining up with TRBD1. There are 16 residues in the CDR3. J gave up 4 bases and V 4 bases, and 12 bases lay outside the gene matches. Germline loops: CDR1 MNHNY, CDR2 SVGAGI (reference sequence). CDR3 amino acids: CASSLPRQGDGYGYTF. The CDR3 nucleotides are TGTGCCAGCAGTTTACCCCGGCAGGGGGATGGCTATGGCTACACCTTC.

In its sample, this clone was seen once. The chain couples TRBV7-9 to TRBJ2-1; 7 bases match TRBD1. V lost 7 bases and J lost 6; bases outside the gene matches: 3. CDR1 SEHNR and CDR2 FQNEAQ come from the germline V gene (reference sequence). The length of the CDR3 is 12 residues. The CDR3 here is CASTDRVNEQFF. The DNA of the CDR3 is TGTGCCAGCACCGACAGGGTCAATGAGCAGTTCTTC. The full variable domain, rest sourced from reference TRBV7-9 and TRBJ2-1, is DTGVSQNPRHKITKRGQNVTFRCDPISEHNRLYWYRQTLGQGPEFLTYFQNEAQLEKSRLLSDRFSAERPKGSFSTLEIQRTEQGDSAMYLCASTDRVNEQFFGPGTRLTVL.

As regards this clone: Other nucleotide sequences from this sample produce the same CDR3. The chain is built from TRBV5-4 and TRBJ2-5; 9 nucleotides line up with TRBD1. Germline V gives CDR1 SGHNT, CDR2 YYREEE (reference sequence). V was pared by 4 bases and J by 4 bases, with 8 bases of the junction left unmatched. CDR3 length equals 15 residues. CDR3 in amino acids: CASSLPGQGGETQYF. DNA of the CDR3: TGTGCCAGCAGCCTCCCGGGACAGGGAGGAGAGACCCAGTACTTC.

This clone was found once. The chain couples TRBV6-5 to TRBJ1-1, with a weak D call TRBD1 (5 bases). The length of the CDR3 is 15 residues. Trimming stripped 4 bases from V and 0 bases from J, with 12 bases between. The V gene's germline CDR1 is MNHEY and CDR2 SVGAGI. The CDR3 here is CASSWGGLVNTEAFF. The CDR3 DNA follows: TGTGCCAGCAGTTGGGGGGGTCTGGTGAACACTGAAGCTTTCTTT.

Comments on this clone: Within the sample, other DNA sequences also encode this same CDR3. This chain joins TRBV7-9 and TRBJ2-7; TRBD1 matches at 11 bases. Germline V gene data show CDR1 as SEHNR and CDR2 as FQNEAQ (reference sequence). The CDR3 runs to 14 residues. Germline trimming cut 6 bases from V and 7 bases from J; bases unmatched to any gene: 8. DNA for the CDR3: TGTGCCAGCAGGGACGGGACAGGGGGTGAGGAGCAGTACTTC. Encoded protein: CASRDGTGGEEQYF.

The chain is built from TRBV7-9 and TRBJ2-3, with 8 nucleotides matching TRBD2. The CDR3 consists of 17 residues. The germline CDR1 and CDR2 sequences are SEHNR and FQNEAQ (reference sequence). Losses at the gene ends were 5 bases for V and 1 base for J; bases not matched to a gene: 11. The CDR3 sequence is CASSPILAAVGTDTQYF. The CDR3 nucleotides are TGTGCCAGCAGCCCCATACTAGCGGCGGTCGGCACAGATACGCAGTATTTT.

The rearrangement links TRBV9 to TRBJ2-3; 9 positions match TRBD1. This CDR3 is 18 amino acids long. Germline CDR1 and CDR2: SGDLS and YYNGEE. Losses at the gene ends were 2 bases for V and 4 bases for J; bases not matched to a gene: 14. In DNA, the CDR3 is TGTGCCAGCAGCGTCAGAATACAGGGGGCGCTTTTAGCAGATACGCAGTATTTT. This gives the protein CASSVRIQGALLADTQYF.

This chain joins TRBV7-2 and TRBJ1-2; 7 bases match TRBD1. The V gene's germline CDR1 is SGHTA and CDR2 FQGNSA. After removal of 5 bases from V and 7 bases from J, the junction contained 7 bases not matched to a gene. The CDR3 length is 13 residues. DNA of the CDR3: TGTGCCAGCAGCCCAAAGGGGGCGCTTGGCTACACCTTC. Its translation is CASSPKGALGYTF.

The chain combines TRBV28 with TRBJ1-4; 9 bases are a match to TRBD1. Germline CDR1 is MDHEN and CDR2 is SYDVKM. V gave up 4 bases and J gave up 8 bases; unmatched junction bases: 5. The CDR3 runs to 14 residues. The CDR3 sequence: CASSYGTGFEKLFF. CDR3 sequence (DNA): TGTGCCAGCAGTTACGGGACAGGGTTCGAAAAACTGTTTTTT. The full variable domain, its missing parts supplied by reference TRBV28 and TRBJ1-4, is DVKVTQSSRYLVKRTGEKVFLECVQDMDHENMFWYRQDPGLGLRLIYFSYDVKMKEKGDIPEGYSVSREKKERFSLILESASTNQTSMYLCASSYGTGFEKLFFGSGTQLSVL.

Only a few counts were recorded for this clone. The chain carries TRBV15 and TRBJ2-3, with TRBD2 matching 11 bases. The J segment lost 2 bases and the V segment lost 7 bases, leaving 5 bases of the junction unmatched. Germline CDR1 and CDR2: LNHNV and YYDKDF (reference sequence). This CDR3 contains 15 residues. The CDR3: CATKTSGMVTDTQYF. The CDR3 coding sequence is TGTGCCACCAAGACTAGCGGGATGGTCACAGATACGCAGTATTTT.

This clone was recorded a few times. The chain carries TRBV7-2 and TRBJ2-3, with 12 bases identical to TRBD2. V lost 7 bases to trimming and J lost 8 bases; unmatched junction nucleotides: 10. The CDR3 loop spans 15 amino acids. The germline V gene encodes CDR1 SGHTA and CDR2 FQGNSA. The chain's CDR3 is CASTSSGGGSGTQYF. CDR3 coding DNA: TGTGCCAGCACCTCTAGCGGGGGGGGGTCCGGTACGCAGTATTTT.